This T cell receptor (beta chain) originates from a study of cytomegalovirus exposure and HLA in healthy donors. The study's findings and limits: Within the 130 or so validation repertoires, first-cohort TCR clusters tended to co-occur, according to a later analysis. Most TCRs appeared rarely, but some public TCRs recurred in many donors.

V dropped 4 bases and J dropped 4 bases, with 14 bases sitting between them. The CDR3 is made up of 14 amino acids. Per the germline V gene, CDR1 is SGHNT and CDR2 is YYREEE (reference sequence). As concerns this clone: Its antigen is as yet unknown.

Sequenced by immunoSEQ multiplex PCR; TCRdb stores in-frame clones only, minus some. Here the sample spans about 150,000 clones, roughly 91% being singletons. The approximately 130-subject validation cohort, separate from the roughly 700-subject first cohort, included the donors. This rearrangement joins TRBV5-4 to TRBJ1-2; D is unclear. The sample taken for sequencing was PBMCs. The receptor was isolated from a woman between 18 and 29 years old in good health and CMV-seropositive. The CDR3 DNA follows: TGTGCCAGCAGCACAGAGGGTGTAGTCTATGGCTACACCTTC. Its translation: CASSTEGVVYGYTF.